The clone carrying this T cell receptor beta chain showed up just a few times. Combining a sample-barcoded 5' primer with a J-beta primer mix, a second PCR ran for 7 to 11 cycles. TCRdb reanalysed the 5' RACE reads using MiXCR and keeps one entry per CDR3 protein. The sample shows over 600,000 distinct CDR3 sequences, about 47% of them seen only once. This entry is derived from a study of blood T cells in healthy people across ages. With 6 bases removed from V and 12 bases from J, the gap between germline ends came to 21 bases. CDR3 length: 14 amino acids. Looked up from germline, CDR1 is SNHLY and CDR2 is FYNNEI. Donors were systemically healthy Caucasian individuals from Russia aged roughly 6 to 95 years.

The TCR was taken from an elderly man in good health. The chain has TRBV2 and TRBJ2-1; unclear D gene. The sequencing input was blood. The CDR3 DNA follows: TGTGCCAGCAGCCCACACCCTTCGACTCCAGTGCAGTTCTTC. This encodes CASSPHPSTPVQFF.